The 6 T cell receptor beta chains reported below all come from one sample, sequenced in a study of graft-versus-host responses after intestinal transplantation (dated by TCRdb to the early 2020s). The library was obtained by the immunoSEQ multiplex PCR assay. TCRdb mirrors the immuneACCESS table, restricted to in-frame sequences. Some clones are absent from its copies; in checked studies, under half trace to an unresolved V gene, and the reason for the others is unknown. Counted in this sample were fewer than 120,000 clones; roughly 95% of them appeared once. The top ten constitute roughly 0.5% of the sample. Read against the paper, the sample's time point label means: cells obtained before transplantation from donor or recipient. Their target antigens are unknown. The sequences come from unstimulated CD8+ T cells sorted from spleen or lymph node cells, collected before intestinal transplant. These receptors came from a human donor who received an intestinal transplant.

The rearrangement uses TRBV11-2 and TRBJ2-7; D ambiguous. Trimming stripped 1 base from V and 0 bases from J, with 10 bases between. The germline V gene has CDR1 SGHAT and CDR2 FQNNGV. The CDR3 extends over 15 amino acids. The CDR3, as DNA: TGTGCCAGCAGCTTAGGCGGCCTCGCCTCCTACGAGCAGTACTTC. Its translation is CASSLGGLASYEQYF.

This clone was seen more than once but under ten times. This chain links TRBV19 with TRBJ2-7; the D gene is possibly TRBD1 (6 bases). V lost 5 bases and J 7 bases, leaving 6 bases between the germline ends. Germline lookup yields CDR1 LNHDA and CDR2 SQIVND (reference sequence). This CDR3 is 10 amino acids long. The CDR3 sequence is CASSGQEQYF. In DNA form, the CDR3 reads TGTGCCAGTAGTGGACAGGAGCAGTACTTC.

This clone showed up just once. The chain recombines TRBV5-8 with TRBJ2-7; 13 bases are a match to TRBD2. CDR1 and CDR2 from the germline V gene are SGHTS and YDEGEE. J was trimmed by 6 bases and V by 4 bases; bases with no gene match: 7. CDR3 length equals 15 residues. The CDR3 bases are TGTGCCAGCAGCGACCGGACTAGCGGGAGAGGCGAGCAGTACTTC. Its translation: CASSDRTSGRGEQYF.

Written as DNA, the CDR3 is TGCGCCAGCAGTGATTCCGGACTTGACCCCTACGAGCAGTACTTC. Its protein product is CASSDSGLDPYEQYF. V usage is TRBV10-1 and J usage is TRBJ2-7; D perhaps matches TRBD2 (5 bases). Trimming cost V 3 bases and J 2 bases, with 14 bases left between them. The CDR3 spans 15 residues. Germline V CDR1 and CDR2: WNHNN, SYGVQD (reference sequence).

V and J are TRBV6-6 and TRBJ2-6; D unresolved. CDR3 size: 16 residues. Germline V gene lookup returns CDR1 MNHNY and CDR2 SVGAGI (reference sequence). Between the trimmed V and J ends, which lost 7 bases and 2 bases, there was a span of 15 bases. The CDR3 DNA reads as TGTGCCAGCATCCACCGTTTCGTGCCTGGGGCCAACGTCCTGACTTTC. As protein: CASIHRFVPGANVLTF.

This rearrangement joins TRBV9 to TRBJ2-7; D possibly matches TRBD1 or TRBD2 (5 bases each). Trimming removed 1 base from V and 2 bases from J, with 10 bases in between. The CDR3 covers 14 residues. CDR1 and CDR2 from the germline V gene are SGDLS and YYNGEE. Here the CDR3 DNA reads TGTGCCAGCAGCGTAAGTACGGGGCCCTACGAGCAGTACTTC. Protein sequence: CASSVSTGPYEQYF. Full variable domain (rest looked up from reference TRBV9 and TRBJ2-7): DSGVTQTPKHLITATGQRVTLRCSPRSGDLSVYWYQQSLDQGLQFLIQYYNGEERAKGNILERFSAQQFPDLHSELNLSSLELGDSALYFCASSVSTGPYEQYFGPGTRLTVT.